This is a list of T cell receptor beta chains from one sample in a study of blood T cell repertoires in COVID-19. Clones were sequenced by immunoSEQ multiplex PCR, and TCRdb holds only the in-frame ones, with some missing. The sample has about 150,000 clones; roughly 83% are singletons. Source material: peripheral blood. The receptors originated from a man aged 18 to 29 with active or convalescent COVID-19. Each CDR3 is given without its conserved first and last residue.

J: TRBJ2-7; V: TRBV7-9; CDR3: ASSPTGQYHEQY
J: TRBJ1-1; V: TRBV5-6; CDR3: ASSLFGGTEAF
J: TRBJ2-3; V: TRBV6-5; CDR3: ASKVGASTDTQY
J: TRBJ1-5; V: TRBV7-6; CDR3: ASSLAAGVGQPQH
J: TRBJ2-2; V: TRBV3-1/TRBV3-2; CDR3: ASSQDPGLSGELF
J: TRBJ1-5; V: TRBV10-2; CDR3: ASSDLGQGNQPQH
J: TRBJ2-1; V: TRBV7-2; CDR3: ASSFAGTSSNEQF
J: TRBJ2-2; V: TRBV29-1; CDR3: SVLRLTSGELF
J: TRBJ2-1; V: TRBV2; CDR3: ASMGSYNEQF
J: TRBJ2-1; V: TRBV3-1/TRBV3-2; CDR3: ASSQDSSYNEQF
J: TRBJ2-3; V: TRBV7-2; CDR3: ASRKTGTSGLDTQY
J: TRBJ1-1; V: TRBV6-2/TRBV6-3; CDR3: ASSEGQWNTEAF
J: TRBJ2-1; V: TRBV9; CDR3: ASSITSGAYNEQF
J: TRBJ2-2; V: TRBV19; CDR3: ASRGVGTGELF
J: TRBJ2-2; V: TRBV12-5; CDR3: ASGLGQGPGELF
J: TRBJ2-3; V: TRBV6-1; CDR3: ASSEAGDKQY
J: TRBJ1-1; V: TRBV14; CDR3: ASSPSMNTEAF
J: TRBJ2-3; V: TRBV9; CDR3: ASSPTPNTQY
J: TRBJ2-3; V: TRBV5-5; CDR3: ASSFRGGAADTQY
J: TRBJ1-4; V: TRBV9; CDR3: ASSLGGTWEKLF
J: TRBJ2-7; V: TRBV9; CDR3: ASSVDQGTPYEQY
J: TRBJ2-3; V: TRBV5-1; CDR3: ASSLLGQGARDTQY
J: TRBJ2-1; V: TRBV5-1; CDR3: ASSLGRLAGGYNEQF
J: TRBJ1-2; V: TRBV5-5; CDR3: ASSSGLAPTI
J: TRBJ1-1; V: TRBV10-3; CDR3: AISDEGMRTEAF
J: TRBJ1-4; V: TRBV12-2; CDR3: ASRLAPQQPQNEKLF
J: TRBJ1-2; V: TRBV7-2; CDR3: ASSLGTGDGYT
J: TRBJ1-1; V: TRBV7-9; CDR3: ASSDTGGSNTEAF
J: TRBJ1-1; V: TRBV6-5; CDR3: ASGQPYGNTEAF
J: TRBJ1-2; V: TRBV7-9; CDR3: ASSWSGGIDGYT
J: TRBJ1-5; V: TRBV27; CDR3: ASSLFPGGNQPQH
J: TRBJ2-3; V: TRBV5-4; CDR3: ASSLAGGLLTDTQY
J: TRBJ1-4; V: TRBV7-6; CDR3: ASSLGGNAGNEKLF
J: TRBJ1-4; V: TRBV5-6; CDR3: ASSVREFANEKLF
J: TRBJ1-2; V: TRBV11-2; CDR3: ASSLVVGTGIKNYGYT
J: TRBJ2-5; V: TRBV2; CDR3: ASSLVGTGRAETQY
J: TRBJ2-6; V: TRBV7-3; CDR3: ASGKGQGISGANVLT
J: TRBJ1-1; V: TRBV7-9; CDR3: ASSFLTGLAF
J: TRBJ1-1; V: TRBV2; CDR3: ASKVGTDRGPEAF
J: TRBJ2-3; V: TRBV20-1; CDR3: SAIEGVTDTQY